This T cell receptor (beta chain) emerged from a study of blood T cell repertoires in COVID-19. As originally analysed: Researchers report that nucleated cell counts were estimated from reference gene primer amplification. Some clones are missing from TCRdb's copy, which holds only in-frame ones; the method was immunoSEQ multiplex PCR. The DNA was the basis for D and trimming; V, J and clone size are from that table. Of about 73,000 clones detected, 70% to 85% appear once; the ten largest clones hold around 4.3%. In germline, CDR1 is SGHAT, CDR2 FQNNGV. V gave up 4 bases and J gave up 1 base; unmatched junction bases: 8. CDR3 length: 19 amino acids.

Material for sequencing was peripheral blood. This TCR came from a woman aged 55-70 years with acute or convalescent COVID-19. The V call is TRBV11-2, the J call TRBJ2-2, with 14 positions matching TRBD2. CDR3 DNA sequence: TGTGCCAGCAGCTCCCCCCGACTAGCGGGGGGGAGGAACACCGGGGAGCTGTTTTTT. Translation: CASSSPRLAGGRNTGELFF. Full variable domain (missing parts from reference TRBV11-2 and TRBJ2-2): EAGVAQSPRYKIIEKRQSVAFWCNPISGHATLYWYQQILGQGPKLLIQFQNNGVVDDSQLPKDRFSAERLKGVDSTLKIQPAKLEDSAVYLCASSSPRLAGGRNTGELFFGEGSRLTVL.